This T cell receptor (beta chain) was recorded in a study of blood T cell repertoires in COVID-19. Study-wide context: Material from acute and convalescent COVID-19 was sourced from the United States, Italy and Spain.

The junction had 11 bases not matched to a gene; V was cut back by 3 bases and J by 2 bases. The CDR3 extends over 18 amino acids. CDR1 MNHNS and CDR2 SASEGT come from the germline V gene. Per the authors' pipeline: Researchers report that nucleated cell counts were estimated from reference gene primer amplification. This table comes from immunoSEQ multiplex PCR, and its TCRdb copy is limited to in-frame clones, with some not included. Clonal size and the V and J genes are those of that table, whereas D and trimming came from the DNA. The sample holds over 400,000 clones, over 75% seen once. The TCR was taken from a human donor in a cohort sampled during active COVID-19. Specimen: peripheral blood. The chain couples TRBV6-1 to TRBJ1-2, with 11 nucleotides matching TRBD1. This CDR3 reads CASSDHGTGGDHNYGYTF. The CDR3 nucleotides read TGTGCCAGCAGTGATCATGGGACAGGGGGAGATCACAACTATGGCTACACCTTC.